A selection of T cell receptor beta chains follows, all from one sample in a study of cytomegalovirus exposure and HLA in healthy donors. The data were produced by immunoSEQ multiplex PCR, yet TCRdb's version contains in-frame clones alone and is incomplete. Of hundreds of thousands of clones in the sample, around 89% were seen once. The specimen was PBMCs. The origin of the receptors is a woman aged 18 to 35 in good health and CMV-seronegative. Both conserved end residues are part of each CDR3. A D gene is named only where the DNA matches it firmly. Only some rows state a clone size, as once, few, many or a class for expanded clones.

J,size,V,D,DNA,CDR3
TRBJ1-5,.,TRBV19,.,TGTGCCAGCAAAGGGGGATCAGTGATGAATCAGCCCCAGCATTTT,CASKGGSVMNQPQHF
TRBJ2-7,.,TRBV14,.,TGTGCCAGCAGCCAAGATTGGAGAGTGGACGAGCAGTACTTC,CASSQDWRVDEQYF
TRBJ1-1,.,TRBV7-9,.,TGTGCCAGCAAAAAGACAGGGAACACTGAAGCTTTCTTT,CASKKTGNTEAFF
TRBJ2-1,few,TRBV5-4,TRBD2,TGTGCCAGCAGCCGTGGACTAGCGGGATCCAATGAGCAGTTCTTC,CASSRGLAGSNEQFF
TRBJ1-4,.,TRBV5-4,TRBD1,TGTGCCAGCAGCTCCAACCGGGACAGGGGGAGAAGTGAAAAACTGTTTTTT,CASSSNRDRGRSEKLFF
TRBJ2-7,.,TRBV27,TRBD1,TGTGCCAGCAGTCCACAGGGGACCCTAGGCGAGCAGTACTTC,CASSPQGTLGEQYF
TRBJ2-1,.,TRBV7-2,.,TGTGCCAGCAGCTGGGGGTCGGGACACAACAATGAGCAGTTCTTC,CASSWGSGHNNEQFF
TRBJ2-2,.,TRBV7-9,.,TGTGCCAGCAGCATACCAAGGAAGGGGAATAACACCGGGGAGCTGTTTTTT,CASSIPRKGNNTGELFF
TRBJ1-4,.,TRBV29-1,.,TGCAGCGTTGTTCGGTATATTAATGAAAAACTGTTTTTT,CSVVRYINEKLFF
TRBJ1-1,.,TRBV7-2,TRBD1,TGTGCCAGCAGGTTGGGACAGCAAACTGAAGCTTTCTTT,CASRLGQQTEAFF
TRBJ2-7,.,TRBV14,.,TGTGCCAGCAGCCAAGGGGGGCTGTGGGGTTCCAGAGCCTACGAGCAGTACTTC,CASSQGGLWGSRAYEQYF
TRBJ1-3,.,TRBV10-2,.,TGCGCCAGCAGTTCTCTCGGGTTCTCTGGAAACACCATATATTTT,CASSSLGFSGNTIYF
TRBJ2-2,.,TRBV7-9,TRBD1,TGTGCCAGCAGCTCGGGACAGGGGAGCACCGGGGAGCTGTTTTTT,CASSSGQGSTGELFF
TRBJ2-1,once,TRBV7-3,TRBD2,TGTGCCAGCAGCTTAAGTGTACGGGGGACTAGCGGGAGCTATGAGCAGTTCTTC,CASSLSVRGTSGSYEQFF
TRBJ1-1,.,TRBV5-5,.,TGTGCCAGCAGCTTGGGGGGGGGCGCAGGGTACACTGAAGCTTTCTTT,CASSLGGGAGYTEAFF
TRBJ2-7,.,TRBV6-1,TRBD1,TGTGCCAGCAGTCCCGGGACAGGGGACTACGAGCAGTACTTC,CASSPGTGDYEQYF
TRBJ2-1,.,TRBV29-1,TRBD2,TGCAGCGTGGAGGGACTAGCGGGAGACGGTGAGCAGTTCTTC,CSVEGLAGDGEQFF
TRBJ1-2,.,TRBV7-9,.,TGTGCCAGCAGCTTAGCGGAACAGGGTAATGGCTACACCTTC,CASSLAEQGNGYTF
TRBJ2-2,few,TRBV18,TRBD1,TGTGCCAGCTCGCAAACGACATCGGGACAGGTGCCCGAGCTGTTTTTT,CASSQTTSGQVPELFF
TRBJ2-4,.,TRBV10-3,.,TGTGCCACCCGGGAATCCGATTCCAAAAACATTCAGTACTTC,CATRESDSKNIQYF
TRBJ2-7,.,TRBV13,.,TGTGCCAGCAGCCCACTATACGAGCAGTACTTC,CASSPLYEQYF
TRBJ2-4,.,TRBV5-6,TRBD2,TGTGCCAGCAGCTTGGAGAGGGCTAGCGGGGGTCCCACCATTCAGTACTTC,CASSLERASGGPTIQYF
TRBJ1-4,.,TRBV7-2,TRBD1,TGTGCCAGCAGCAAGGGACAGTCGAAGCTGTTTTTT,CASSKGQSKLFF
TRBJ2-1,few,TRBV5-4,TRBD1,TGTGCCAGCAGCCGGGACAGGGATGGGAAGTTCTTC,CASSRDRDGKFF
TRBJ2-2,.,TRBV11-3,TRBD2,TGTGCCAGCAGCTTAGGCGGGGGGGCTTTTAACACCGGGGAGCTGTTTTTT,CASSLGGGAFNTGELFF
TRBJ2-3,once,TRBV18,.,TGTGCCAGCTCCGGGTTGACCGGGACTCTCACAGATACGCAGTATTTT,CASSGLTGTLTDTQYF
TRBJ2-5,.,TRBV6-5,TRBD1,TGTGCCAGCAGTTACTGGACAGGGGTGTTAGAGACCCAGTACTTC,CASSYWTGVLETQYF
TRBJ2-3,.,TRBV6-1,TRBD1,TGTGCCAGCAGTGTGGGGACAGGGGGAGATACGCAGTATTTT,CASSVGTGGDTQYF